A single TCR beta chain is shown here with its context. This sample stems from a study of blood T cell repertoires in COVID-19. Study-level background: Material from acute and convalescent COVID-19 was sourced from the United States, Italy and Spain.

Trimming stripped 6 bases from V and 0 bases from J, with 11 bases between. There are 14 residues in the CDR3. The germline V gene encodes CDR1 LNHDA and CDR2 SQIVND (reference sequence). TCRdb keeps only in-frame clones here, not all; method: immunoSEQ multiplex PCR. The repertoire has 40,000 to 50,000 clones, around three quarters of them found once; the top ten carry 20% to 30%. The source material was peripheral blood. This TCR was sampled from an older man with acute or convalescent COVID-19. The rearrangement uses TRBV19 and TRBJ1-2; D is unresolved. CDR3 sequence reads: CASSSQATNYGYTF. Here the CDR3 DNA reads TGTGCCAGTAGCTCCCAGGCGACTAACTATGGCTACACCTTC.